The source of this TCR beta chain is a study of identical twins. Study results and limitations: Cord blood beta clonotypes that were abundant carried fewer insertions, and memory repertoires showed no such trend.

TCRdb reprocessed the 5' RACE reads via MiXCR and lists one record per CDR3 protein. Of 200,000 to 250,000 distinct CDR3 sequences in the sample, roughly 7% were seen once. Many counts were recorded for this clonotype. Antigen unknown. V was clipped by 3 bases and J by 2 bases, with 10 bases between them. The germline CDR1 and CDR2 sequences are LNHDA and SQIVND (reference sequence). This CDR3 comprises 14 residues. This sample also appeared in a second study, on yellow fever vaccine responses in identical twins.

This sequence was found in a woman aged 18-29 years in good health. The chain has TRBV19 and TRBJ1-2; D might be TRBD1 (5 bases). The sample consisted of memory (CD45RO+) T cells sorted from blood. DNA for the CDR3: TGTGCCAGTAGTATTTACGCAGGGAACTATGGCTACACCTTC. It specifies CASSIYAGNYGYTF. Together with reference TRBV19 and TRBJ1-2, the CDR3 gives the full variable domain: DGGITQSPKYLFRKEGQNVTLSCEQNLNHDAMYWYRQDPGQGLRLIYYSQIVNDFQKGDIAEGYSVSREKKESFPLTVTSAQKNPTAFYLCASSIYAGNYGYTFGSGTRLTVV.